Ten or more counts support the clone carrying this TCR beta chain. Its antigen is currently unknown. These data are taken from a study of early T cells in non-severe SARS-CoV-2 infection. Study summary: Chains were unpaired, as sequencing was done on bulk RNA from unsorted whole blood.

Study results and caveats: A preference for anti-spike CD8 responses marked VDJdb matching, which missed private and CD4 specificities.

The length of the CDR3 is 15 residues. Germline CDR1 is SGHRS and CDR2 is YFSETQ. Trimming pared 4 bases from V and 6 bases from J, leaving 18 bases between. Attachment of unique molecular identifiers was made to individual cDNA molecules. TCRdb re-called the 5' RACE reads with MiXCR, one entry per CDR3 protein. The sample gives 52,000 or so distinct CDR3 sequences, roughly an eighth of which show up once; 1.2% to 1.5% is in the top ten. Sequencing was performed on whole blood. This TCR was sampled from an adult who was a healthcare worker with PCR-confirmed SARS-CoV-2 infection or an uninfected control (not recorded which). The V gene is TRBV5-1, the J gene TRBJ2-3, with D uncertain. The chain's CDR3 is CASSPPGHPGDTQYF. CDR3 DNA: TGCGCCAGCAGCCCCCCAGGTCATCCCGGGGATACGCAGTATTTT.